Listed below are T cell receptor beta chains from one sample, sequenced in a study of early T cells in non-severe SARS-CoV-2 infection. TCRdb called the 5' RACE reads again in MiXCR, with one record for every CDR3 protein. The sample yields more than 35,000 distinct CDR3 sequences, around a tenth seen once. Sequencing was carried out using whole blood. The receptors derive from an adult who was a healthcare worker with PCR-confirmed SARS-CoV-2 infection or an uninfected control (not recorded which). CDR3s include the opening cysteine and the closing phenylalanine or tryptophan. The order of the fields is V gene, D gene, clone size, J gene, CDR3 DNA, CDR3 protein. A D gene is named only where the DNA matches it firmly. Size is omitted from some rows. Given values are once, few, many or a class for expanded clones.

V: TRBV14
D: TRBD2
size: many
J: TRBJ2-2
DNA: TGTGCCAGCAGTCGAACGGGAGGGATTAACTCCGGGGAGCTGTTTTTT
CDR3: CASSRTGGINSGELFF

V: TRBV5-1
D: .
size: many
J: TRBJ1-6
DNA: TGCGCCAGCAGCTTGACGGACTATAATTCACCCCTCCACTTT
CDR3: CASSLTDYNSPLHF

V: TRBV4-2
D: .
size: .
J: TRBJ2-5
DNA: TGTGCCAGCAGCCAAAGCGCAATCCAAGAGACCCAGTACTTC
CDR3: CASSQSAIQETQYF

V: TRBV28
D: .
size: many
J: TRBJ1-4
DNA: TGTGCCAGCAAACCCCCCGCGGGGGAAAAACTGTTTTTT
CDR3: CASKPPAGEKLFF

V: TRBV12-3/TRBV12-4
D: .
size: many
J: TRBJ1-1
DNA: TGTGCCAGCAGGGAACAAGAGGGGATGAACACTGAAGCTTTCTTT
CDR3: CASREQEGMNTEAFF

V: TRBV29-1
D: TRBD1
size: many
J: TRBJ2-6
DNA: TGCAGCGTTGGCTCCGGACAGGGTCTATCTGGGGCCAACGTCCTGATTTTC
CDR3: CSVGSGQGLSGANVLIF

V: TRBV12-3/TRBV12-4
D: .
size: few
J: TRBJ2-7
DNA: TGTGCCAGCAGTTTGCAAGCGTCAGTAACCGAGCAGTACTTC
CDR3: CASSLQASVTEQYF

V: TRBV28
D: .
size: few
J: TRBJ1-1
DNA: TGTGCCAGCAGTTCCCCAGGGGCAACTGAAGCTTTCTTT
CDR3: CASSSPGATEAFF

V: TRBV29-1
D: .
size: many
J: TRBJ2-4
DNA: TGCAGCGTTGAGGAGGCGTCCGACATTCAGTACTTC
CDR3: CSVEEASDIQYF

V: TRBV30
D: TRBD1
size: many
J: TRBJ2-2
DNA: TGTGCCTCCGCGGGACAGGGGGGGATCGGGGAGCTGTTTTTT
CDR3: CASAGQGGIGELFF

V: TRBV7-2
D: .
size: many
J: TRBJ2-7
DNA: TGTGCCAGCAGCTTACTGGGTGACTCCCTCTACGAGCAGTACTTC
CDR3: CASSLLGDSLYEQYF

V: TRBV28
D: .
size: few
J: TRBJ2-1
DNA: TGTGCCAGCAGTCTCGAGCAGTTCTTC
CDR3: CASSLEQFF

V: TRBV10-3
D: TRBD1
size: many
J: TRBJ2-3
DNA: TGTGCCATCAGTGCCGGGACAGGGCATGGAGATACGCAGTATTTT
CDR3: CAISAGTGHGDTQYF

V: TRBV30
D: .
size: few
J: TRBJ2-2
DNA: TGTGCCTGGAGCCCCCAGGGCGGGGAGCTGTTTTTT
CDR3: CAWSPQGGELFF

V: TRBV19
D: TRBD2
size: medium-sized
J: TRBJ2-2
DNA: TGTGCCAGTAGTAAGATGAGCGGGGCGAACACCGGGGAGCTGTTTTTT
CDR3: CASSKMSGANTGELFF

V: TRBV4-3
D: .
size: .
J: TRBJ2-6
DNA: TGCGCCAGCAGCCAAGATTTAGGGGGGGCCAACGTCCTGACTTTC
CDR3: CASSQDLGGANVLTF

V: TRBV20-1
D: .
size: many
J: TRBJ1-3
DNA: TGCAGTGCTAGACCTGCGGGACTGCCCTCTGAAAACACCATATATTTT
CDR3: CSARPAGLPSENTIYF

V: TRBV29-1
D: .
size: many
J: TRBJ1-1
DNA: TGCAGCGTTTTCTGGGACACTGAAGCTTTCTTT
CDR3: CSVFWDTEAFF

V: TRBV28
D: TRBD2
size: many
J: TRBJ2-4
DNA: TGTGCCAGCAGGGACGGTGATAGCGGGAAAAACATTCAGTACTTC
CDR3: CASRDGDSGKNIQYF

V: TRBV27
D: .
size: .
J: TRBJ1-1
DNA: TGTGCCAGCAGTTTATCGATTTCTGGACTCCGTCGGGCTTTCTTT
CDR3: CASSLSISGLRRAFF

V: TRBV4-3
D: TRBD2
size: few
J: TRBJ2-7
DNA: TGCGCCAGCAGCCCCGGACTAGCGGGACTCCACGAGCAGTACTTC
CDR3: CASSPGLAGLHEQYF

V: TRBV6-1
D: TRBD1
size: many
J: TRBJ1-2
DNA: TGTGCCAGCAGTGAATCAACAGGGGGCTATGGCTACACCTTC
CDR3: CASSESTGGYGYTF

V: TRBV11-1
D: TRBD2
size: once
J: TRBJ2-3
DNA: TGTGCCAGCAGCTTACATCTAGCGGGAGAAGGAGATACGCAGTATTTT
CDR3: CASSLHLAGEGDTQYF

V: TRBV6-5
D: .
size: .
J: TRBJ1-1
DNA: TGTGCCAGCAGGAGGTCCCACACTGAAGCTTTCTTT
CDR3: CASRRSHTEAFF

V: TRBV7-9
D: TRBD2
size: many
J: TRBJ2-3
DNA: TGTGCCAGCAGCTTAAAACAACCATTAGCGGGAGGCACAGATACGCAGTATTTT
CDR3: CASSLKQPLAGGTDTQYF

V: TRBV4-3
D: .
size: many
J: TRBJ1-2
DNA: TGCGCCAGCAGCCAAGATCGGATAATCAACGGGGAATATGGCTACACCTTC
CDR3: CASSQDRIINGEYGYTF

V: TRBV28
D: TRBD2
size: .
J: TRBJ2-7
DNA: TGTGCCAGCAGTTTAAGCCCTAGCGGGCACTCCGGGCAGTACTTC
CDR3: CASSLSPSGHSGQYF

V: TRBV7-9
D: TRBD2
size: many
J: TRBJ2-1
DNA: TGTGCCAGCAGCGCGCCCTTAGGGACTAGCGGGACGAAATACAATGAGCAGTTCTTC
CDR3: CASSAPLGTSGTKYNEQFF

V: TRBV6-2/TRBV6-3
D: TRBD2
size: many
J: TRBJ2-1
DNA: TGTGCCAGCAGAGCGGCGGGAGGCCTGGGGAATGAGCAGTTCTTC
CDR3: CASRAAGGLGNEQFF

V: TRBV3-2
D: .
size: few
J: TRBJ2-7
DNA: TGTGCCAGCAGCCAAGGGCCGGACAAAAGAACCTACGAGCAGTACTTC
CDR3: CASSQGPDKRTYEQYF

V: TRBV7-8
D: TRBD2
size: few
J: TRBJ2-1
DNA: TGTGCCAGCAGCCCCCGCGGGACTAGCGGGAGGGCGGAACATGAGCAGTTCTTC
CDR3: CASSPRGTSGRAEHEQFF

V: TRBV29-1
D: .
size: .
J: TRBJ2-1
DNA: TGCAGCGTTGTAGATTTGCGGGAGCAGTTCTTC
CDR3: CSVVDLREQFF

V: TRBV20-1
D: TRBD2
size: .
J: TRBJ2-5
DNA: TGCAGTGCTAGAGCAGGGACTAAAGAGACCCAGTACTTC
CDR3: CSARAGTKETQYF

V: TRBV20-1
D: .
size: .
J: TRBJ2-7
DNA: TGCAGTGCTAGAGATCGCCATAGCTACGAGCAGTACTTC
CDR3: CSARDRHSYEQYF

V: TRBV4-3
D: .
size: many
J: TRBJ1-2
DNA: TGCGCCAGCAGCCAGAGACAGGCGAACTATGGCTACACCTTC
CDR3: CASSQRQANYGYTF

V: TRBV6-6
D: TRBD1
size: .
J: TRBJ2-7
DNA: TGTGCCAGCACCCCTTTAGGGTTCCCGGGACAGGGGTCCTACGAGCAGTACTTC
CDR3: CASTPLGFPGQGSYEQYF

V: TRBV7-3
D: .
size: many
J: TRBJ1-1
DNA: TGTGCCAGCAGCTTAAAGGGGATGAACACTGAAGCTTTCTTT
CDR3: CASSLKGMNTEAFF

V: TRBV12-3/TRBV12-4
D: TRBD1
size: .
J: TRBJ2-2
DNA: TGTGCCAGCAGTCCCAGGGGGACAGGGGGCCACGGGGAGCTGTTTTTT
CDR3: CASSPRGTGGHGELFF

V: TRBV12-3/TRBV12-4
D: .
size: .
J: TRBJ1-2
DNA: TGTGCCAGCAGTTTCGGGGGGGACACGGAATACACCTTC
CDR3: CASSFGGDTEYTF

V: TRBV20-1
D: .
size: many
J: TRBJ2-7
DNA: TGCAGCGCTAAGGCCTTTCGAAGTCCCCTCGAGCAGTACTTC
CDR3: CSAKAFRSPLEQYF

V: TRBV5-6
D: .
size: few
J: TRBJ2-1
DNA: TGTGCCAGCAGCACCCCCCACAGGTGGTTGGATGAGCAGTTCTTC
CDR3: CASSTPHRWLDEQFF

V: TRBV2
D: .
size: many
J: TRBJ1-3
DNA: TGTGCCAGCAGCGTGACTCAATTTTCGTCTGGAAACACCATATATTTT
CDR3: CASSVTQFSSGNTIYF

V: TRBV5-1
D: TRBD1
size: many
J: TRBJ2-3
DNA: TGCGCCAGCAGACCGGGACAGGAGACAGATACGCAGTATTTT
CDR3: CASRPGQETDTQYF